This note documents a single T cell receptor beta chain sequence. Measured with immunoSEQ multiplex PCR; TCRdb has only the in-frame clones, and not every one. The top ten clones hold about 23% of a sample with around 20,000 clones, roughly 90% of them seen once. The sample belongs to a study of OX40 agonist ivuxolimab in advanced cancers. Whole-study context: Patients were infused with ivuxolimab every 2 weeks at 0.01 to 10 mg/kg. Dose-escalation cases comprised hepatocellular carcinoma, melanoma, renal cell or head and neck cancer.

Samples of blood were obtained at baseline, on cycle 4 day 1, and on cycle 7 day 1. Looked up from germline, CDR1 is SGDLS and CDR2 is YYNGEE. This CDR3 region has 11 residues. Trimming removed 3 bases at V and 9 bases at J, with 7 bases between. This receptor was obtained from an adult with an advanced solid tumor such as melanoma, head and neck, liver or kidney cancer. Sample: CD4+ or CD8+ T cells sorted from blood, taken in a trial of the OX40 agonist ivuxolimab. This chain connects TRBV9 to TRBJ2-1; D ambiguous. CDR3 amino acids: CASSDDTEQFF. The CDR3 DNA reads as TGTGCCAGCAGCGATGATACTGAGCAGTTCTTC.